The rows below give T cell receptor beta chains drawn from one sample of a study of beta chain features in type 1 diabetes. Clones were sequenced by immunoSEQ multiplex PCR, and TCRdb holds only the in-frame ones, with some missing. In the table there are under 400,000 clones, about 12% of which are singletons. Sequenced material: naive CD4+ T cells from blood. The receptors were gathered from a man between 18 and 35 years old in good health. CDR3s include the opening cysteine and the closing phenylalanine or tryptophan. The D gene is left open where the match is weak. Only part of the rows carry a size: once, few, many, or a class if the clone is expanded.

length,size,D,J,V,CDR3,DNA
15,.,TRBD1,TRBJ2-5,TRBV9,CASRGTGHPSETQYF,TGTGCCAGCAGGGGGACAGGCCACCCCTCAGAGACCCAGTACTTC
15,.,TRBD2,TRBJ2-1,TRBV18,CASSPSGSVDNEQFF,TGTGCCAGCTCGCCGAGCGGGAGCGTGGACAATGAGCAGTTCTTC
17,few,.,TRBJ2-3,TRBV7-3,CASSRVSAIKGTDTQYF,TGTGCCAGCAGCCGGGTATCGGCGATTAAGGGCACAGATACGCAGTATTTT
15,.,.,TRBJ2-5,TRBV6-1,CASTRRQAYQETQYF,TGTGCCAGCACCCGAAGGCAAGCGTACCAAGAGACCCAGTACTTC
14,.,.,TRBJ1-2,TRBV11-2,CASSLGSGSYGYTF,TGTGCCAGCAGCTTAGGGTCAGGTTCCTATGGCTACACCTTC
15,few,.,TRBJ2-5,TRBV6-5,CASSYSGLRGTTQYF,TGTGCCAGCAGTTACTCGGGTCTGAGAGGGACTACCCAGTACTTC
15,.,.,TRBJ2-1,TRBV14,CASSQLPGTLGGQFF,TGTGCCAGCAGCCAACTCCCCGGAACCCTCGGGGGGCAGTTCTTC
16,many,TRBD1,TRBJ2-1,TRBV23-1,CASSQTGGYPYNEQFF,TGCGCCAGCAGTCAAACAGGGGGTTATCCCTACAATGAGCAGTTCTTC
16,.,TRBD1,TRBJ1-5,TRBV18,CASSPRQGAKISTQHF,TGTGCCAGCTCACCGAGACAGGGTGCGAAAATCAGCACCCAGCATTTT
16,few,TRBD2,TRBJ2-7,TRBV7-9,CASSSILAGETYEQYF,TGTGCCAGCAGCTCAATACTAGCGGGAGAGACCTACGAGCAGTACTTC
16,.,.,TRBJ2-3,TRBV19,CASSTSRQGWGDTQYF,TGTGCCAGTAGTACCAGTCGACAAGGGTGGGGCGATACGCAGTATTTT
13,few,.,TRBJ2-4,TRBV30,CAWSSPGRNIQYF,TGTGCCTGGAGCTCTCCAGGGAGGAACATTCAGTACTTC
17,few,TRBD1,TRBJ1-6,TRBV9,CASRGDRRSSYNSPLHF,TGTGCCAGCAGGGGGGACAGGAGGAGCTCCTATAATTCACCCCTCCACTTT
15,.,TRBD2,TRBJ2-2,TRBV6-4,CASSLEGGSAGELFF,TGTGCCAGCAGTTTGGAAGGCGGGAGTGCCGGGGAGCTGTTTTTT
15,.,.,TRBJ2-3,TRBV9,CASSVDPRSTDTQYF,TGTGCCAGCAGCGTAGATCCTCGTTCCACAGATACGCAGTATTTT
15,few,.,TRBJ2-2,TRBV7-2,CASSFMGGYNGELFF,TGTGCCAGCAGTTTTATGGGCGGGTATAACGGGGAGCTGTTTTTT
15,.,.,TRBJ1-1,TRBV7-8,CASSNGGGTNTEAFF,TGTGCCAGCAGCAATGGCGGGGGAACAAACACTGAAGCTTTCTTT
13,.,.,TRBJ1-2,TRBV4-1,CASSPRGPYGYTF,TGCGCCAGCAGCCCCCGAGGCCCTTATGGCTACACCTTC
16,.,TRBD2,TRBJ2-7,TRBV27,CASSPHRLAGRYEQYF,TGTGCCAGCAGTCCCCATCGACTAGCGGGACGCTACGAGCAGTACTTC
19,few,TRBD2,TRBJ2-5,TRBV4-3,CASSQRLAGVRPSGETQYF,TGCGCCAGCAGCCAAAGATTAGCGGGAGTTCGCCCCTCTGGAGAGACCCAGTACTTC